Each of the 25 T cell receptor beta chains below was sequenced from the same sample in a study of T-cell memory formation after mild COVID-19. A single record per CDR3 protein comes from TCRdb applying MiXCR to the 5' RACE reads. Here the sample spans approximately 150,000 distinct CDR3 sequences, 15% to 20% being singletons. The sequencing sample was made of PBMCs or a T cell subset sorted from them (not recorded which). The origin of the receptors is an adult woman who had mild COVID-19 (a few samples of this study predate the infection). Cell type and time point are not known.

V gene TRBV7-2 combines with J gene TRBJ2-1, with a weak D call TRBD2 (5 bases). The ends were cut back, 1 base at V and 5 bases at J, with 15 bases in the middle. The CDR3 runs 16 residues. CDR1 SGHTA and CDR2 FQGNSA come from the germline V gene. CDR3 amino acids: CASSLVIPSWHNEQFF. CDR3 nucleotides: TGTGCCAGCAGCTTAGTTATTCCTAGCTGGCACAATGAGCAGTTCTTC.

The genes are TRBV2 and TRBJ2-3; 7 nucleotides agree with TRBD1. The germline gives CDR1 SNHLY, CDR2 FYNNEI. The CDR3 has 13 amino acids. V was clipped by 5 bases and J by 3 bases; unmatched bases: 2. CDR3 region: CASSRQGTDTQYF. Here the CDR3 DNA reads TGTGCCAGCAGTCGACAGGGAACAGATACGCAGTATTTT.

This clonotype was detected only a few times. The V call is TRBV3-1, the J call TRBJ2-1, with TRBD2 matching 13 bases. Trimming took 4 bases from V and 8 from J; bases not matched to a gene: 11. Germline V gene data show CDR1 as LGHDT and CDR2 as YNNKEL (reference sequence). The CDR3 consists of 17 residues. The CDR3 nucleotides are TGTGCCAGCAGCCTTTCCGGGACTAGCGGGATAGGCGATGAGCAGTTCTTC. Its translation: CASSLSGTSGIGDEQFF.

The table lists this clonotype with a count of one. CDR3 DNA sequence: TGTGCCAGCAGCTTGGGACTAGCGGAAGGCACAGATACGCAGTATTTT. Encoded protein: CASSLGLAEGTDTQYF. The gene calls are TRBV5-4 and TRBJ2-3; 9 bases match TRBD2. V shed 0 bases and J 1 base; nucleotides not matched to a gene: 3. The germline V gene encodes CDR1 SGHNT and CDR2 YYREEE (reference sequence). This CDR3 has 16 amino acids.

This clonotype was picked up a small number of times. V and J are TRBV7-9 and TRBJ2-3; TRBD2 aligns across 10 bases. The CDR3 runs to 15 residues. CDR1 and CDR2 (germline): SEHNR, FQNEAQ (reference sequence). The junction had 3 bases not matched to a gene; V was cut back by 4 bases and J by 2 bases. CDR3 bases: TGTGCCAGCAGCTCTAGCGGGGGAAACACAGATACGCAGTATTTT. This encodes CASSSSGGNTDTQYF.

This clonotype has only a few counts. The V gene is TRBV7-2, the J gene TRBJ2-7; possible D gene TRBD2, 5 bases. The V and J ends lost 8 bases and 7 bases respectively, with 18 bases between them. Germline CDR1 SGHTA, CDR2 FQGNSA. The CDR3 is 13 residues long. In DNA form, the CDR3 reads TGTGCCAGCGTCCAGAACCGAGGGTGGGAGCAGTACTTC. Translating gives CASVQNRGWEQYF.

This clonotype came up a few times. J is TRBJ2-7 and V is TRBV3-1, with 8 bases lining up with TRBD2. With V trimmed by 3 bases and J by 2 bases, 3 bases remained unmatched. The CDR3 length is 14 residues. CDR1 LGHDT and CDR2 YNNKEL come from the germline V gene (reference sequence). The CDR3 bases are TGTGCCAGCAGCCAGGGACTAGGCCCCTACGAGCAGTACTTC. Its translation is CASSQGLGPYEQYF.

This clonotype was counted between two and nine times. This chain joins TRBV27 and TRBJ1-2; D is unclear. The germline gives CDR1 MNHEY, CDR2 SMNVEV (reference sequence). V was pared by 6 bases and J by 2 bases, with 16 bases between. The CDR3 consists of 15 residues. The CDR3 here is CASSPRKARNYGYTF. CDR3 nucleotides: TGTGCCAGCAGCCCTCGGAAAGCCAGGAACTATGGCTACACCTTC.

This clonotype has at least ten counts. The chain has TRBV20-1 and TRBJ2-5; D gene uncertain. Germline-derived CDR1 and CDR2 are DFQATT and SNEGSKA (reference sequence). The V end was cut by 0 bases, the J end by 0 bases, with 5 bases between. This CDR3 has 13 residues. The CDR3 is CSARDLYQETQYF. The CDR3 nucleotides are TGCAGTGCTAGAGACCTGTACCAAGAGACCCAGTACTTC.

The V gene is TRBV9, the J gene TRBJ1-2; 8 nucleotides agree with TRBD1. Trimming removed 3 bases from V and 5 bases from J; junction bases left unmatched: 24. This CDR3 has 20 amino acids. The germline gives CDR1 SGDLS, CDR2 YYNGEE. The CDR3 protein is CASSEGHRDRRRGRDYGYTF. The CDR3 nucleotides are TGTGCCAGCAGCGAGGGCCACAGGGACAGGAGGCGTGGGCGAGATTATGGCTACACCTTC.

This clonotype was observed a handful of times. This chain connects TRBV20-1 to TRBJ1-2; D is unresolved. The CDR3 contains 12 residues. Germline loops: CDR1 DFQATT, CDR2 SNEGSKA (reference sequence). V was clipped by 3 bases and J by 3 bases, with 8 bases between them. The DNA of the CDR3 is TGCAGTGCTAGTAGGTCCGACTATGGCTACACCTTC. This gives the protein CSASRSDYGYTF.

This clonotype was found a few times. The chain recombines TRBV12-3 or TRBV12-4 with TRBJ2-7; D is ambiguous. The CDR3 totals 15 residues. V lost 3 bases, J lost 0 bases, and 12 bases lay in between. CDR3 sequence reads: CASSFGRGGSYEQYF. The CDR3 DNA reads TGTGCCAGCAGTTTTGGGCGCGGCGGCTCCTACGAGCAGTACTTC.

The chain joins TRBV5-6 to TRBJ2-7; TRBD2 agrees at 8 bases. Germline loops: CDR1 SGHDT, CDR2 YYEEEE. Germline trimming cut 3 bases from V and 4 bases from J; bases unmatched to any gene: 6. CDR3 size: 14 residues. The CDR3 protein is CASSSERGTYEQYF. For the CDR3, the DNA is TGTGCCAGCAGCTCGGAGCGGGGGACTTACGAGCAGTACTTC.

This clonotype was counted at least ten times. CDR3 protein: CASSPRLAGPTDTQYF. The CDR3 DNA reads TGTGCCAGCAGCCCCCGACTAGCGGGACCCACAGATACGCAGTATTTT. The V call is TRBV12-3 or TRBV12-4, the J call TRBJ2-3; 11 positions agree with TRBD2. Trimming took 6 bases from V and 2 from J; bases not matched to a gene: 7. This CDR3 has 16 residues.

This sequence joins TRBV12-3 or TRBV12-4 and TRBJ2-2, with TRBD2 matching 10 bases. The CDR3 runs 14 residues. Trimming took 7 bases from V and 5 from J; bases not matched to a gene: 4. CDR3 amino acids: CASIIAGGTGELFF. The CDR3 bases are TGTGCCAGCATTATAGCGGGGGGTACCGGGGAGCTGTTTTTT.

The J gene is TRBJ2-1, the V gene TRBV4-1; D possibly matches TRBD1 or TRBD2 (5 bases each). Germline-derived CDR1 and CDR2 are MGHRA and YSYEKL. The V and J ends lost 1 base and 3 bases respectively, with 19 bases between them. The CDR3 sequence is 18 residues long. The CDR3 bases are TGCGCCAGCAGCCAAGCCCGGGACGATGCTGGTGGCTACAATGAGCAGTTCTTC. Protein sequence: CASSQARDDAGGYNEQFF.

J is TRBJ1-1 and V is TRBV13, with D possibly being TRBD1 (5 bases). This CDR3 contains 12 residues. V lost 8 bases and J lost 3, with 10 bases in between. The germline gives CDR1 PRHDT, CDR2 FYEKMQ (reference sequence). CDR3 in DNA: TGTGCCAGCCTCAGGGTAGACACTGAAGCTTTCTTT. Translated, it gives CASLRVDTEAFF.

This chain's CDR3 is CASSLAGGESYEQYF. In DNA form, the CDR3 reads TGTGCCAGCAGCTTGGCCGGGGGGGAATCCTACGAGCAGTACTTC. V and J are TRBV5-6 and TRBJ2-7; 8 nucleotides align to TRBD2. The V segment lost 0 bases and the J segment 1 base; nucleotides outside the gene matches: 3. This CDR3 has 15 residues. The germline gives CDR1 SGHDT, CDR2 YYEEEE.

This clonotype came up a few times. The rearrangement links TRBV11-2 to TRBJ2-2; no clear D gene. V was clipped by 5 bases and J by 1 base, with 8 bases between them. CDR1 and CDR2 (germline): SGHAT, FQNNGV. CDR3 length equals 14 residues. CDR3 residues: CASSKRRNTGELFF. In DNA form, the CDR3 reads TGTGCCAGCAGCAAGCGTAGGAACACCGGGGAGCTGTTTTTT.

This clonotype was picked up a small number of times. J is TRBJ1-2 and V is TRBV5-1; no definite D call. CDR3 size: 14 residues. From germline, CDR1 is SGHRS and CDR2 YFSETQ. The ends were cut back, 2 bases at V and 2 bases at J, with 10 bases in the middle. CDR3 residues: CASSFGGKNYGYTF. Written as DNA, the CDR3 is TGCGCCAGCAGCTTCGGAGGGAAAAACTATGGCTACACCTTC.

This clonotype was detected only a few times. This chain links TRBV18 with TRBJ1-1; tentatively, D is TRBD1 (5 bases). V lost 2 bases to trimming and J lost 3 bases, with 16 bases between them. Germline assignment: CDR1 KGHSH and CDR2 LQKENI. The CDR3 has 16 amino acids. DNA of the CDR3: TGTGCCAGCTCACCAAGTGCCAGGGCTCTGGACACTGAAGCTTTCTTT. Its protein is CASSPSARALDTEAFF.

For the CDR3, the DNA is TGTGCCACCGGGGACCGTCGGACTAGCGGGCCACCAGATACGCAGTATTTT. Amino acids: CATGDRRTSGPPDTQYF. V usage is TRBV15 and J usage is TRBJ2-3; 11 positions match TRBD2. This CDR3 region has 17 residues. The V gene's germline CDR1 is LNHNV and CDR2 YYDKDF (reference sequence). V lost 8 bases, J lost 4 bases, and 14 bases stayed unmatched.

The V and J genes are TRBV12-3 or TRBV12-4 and TRBJ2-7; D not certain. V was shortened by 7 bases and J by 0 bases, with 13 bases between the two germline ends. The CDR3 contains 14 residues. CDR3 residues: CASKWGRTSYEQYF. In nucleotides, the CDR3 is TGTGCCAGCAAATGGGGAAGGACCTCCTACGAGCAGTACTTC.

The V call is TRBV6-6, the J call TRBJ1-5; D is unclear. Germline V gene lookup returns CDR1 MNHNY and CDR2 SVGAGI (reference sequence). This CDR3 spans 15 amino acids. V lost 2 bases and J 2 bases, leaving 10 bases between the germline ends. CDR3 nucleotides: TGTGCCAGCAGTTACGACGATAAAGGCAATCAGCCCCAGCATTTT. This translates into CASSYDDKGNQPQHF.

This clonotype appeared many times. The chain joins TRBV7-6 to TRBJ2-7; D is possibly TRBD1 or TRBD2 (5 bases each). CDR3 length: 18 residues. Germline V gene lookup returns CDR1 SGHVS and CDR2 FNYEAQ. V gave up 1 base and J gave up 5 bases, with 24 bases separating them. CDR3 protein: CASSLEPASSSRGHEQYF. The DNA of the CDR3 is TGTGCCAGCAGCTTAGAGCCCGCGAGTAGCTCGAGGGGCCACGAGCAGTACTTC.